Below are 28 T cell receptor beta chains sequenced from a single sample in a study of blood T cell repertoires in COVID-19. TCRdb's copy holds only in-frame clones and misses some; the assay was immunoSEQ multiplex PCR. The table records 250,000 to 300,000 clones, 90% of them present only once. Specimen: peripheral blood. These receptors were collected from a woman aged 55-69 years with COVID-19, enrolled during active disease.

Written as DNA, the CDR3 is TGTGCCAGCAATACCGCGACTAGCGGGGGGACGAACGAGCAGTACTTC. It is translated as CASNTATSGGTNEQYF. This sequence joins TRBV2 and TRBJ2-7; 13 bases match TRBD2. The CDR3 consists of 16 residues. V gave up 7 bases and J gave up 5 bases; unmatched junction bases: 11. Germline loops: CDR1 SNHLY, CDR2 FYNNEI.

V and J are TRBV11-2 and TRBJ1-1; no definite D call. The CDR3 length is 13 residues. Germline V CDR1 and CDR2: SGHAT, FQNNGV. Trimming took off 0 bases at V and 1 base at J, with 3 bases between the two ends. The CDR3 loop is CASSLDRNTEAFF. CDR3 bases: TGTGCCAGCAGCTTAGACCGGAACACTGAAGCTTTCTTT.

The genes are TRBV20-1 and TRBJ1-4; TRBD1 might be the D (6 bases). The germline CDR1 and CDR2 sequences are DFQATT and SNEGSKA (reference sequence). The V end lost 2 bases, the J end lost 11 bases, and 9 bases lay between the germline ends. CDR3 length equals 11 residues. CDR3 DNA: TGCAGTGCTAGATACCAGGGGAAACTGTTTTTT. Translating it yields CSARYQGKLFF.

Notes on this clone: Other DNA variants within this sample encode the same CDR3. The CDR3 loop is CASSLGQGGTEAFF. The CDR3 bases are TGTGCCAGCAGCTTAGGACAAGGGGGTACTGAAGCTTTCTTT. The chain couples TRBV11-2 to TRBJ1-1; weak D call: TRBD1 (6 bases). The ends were cut back, 1 base at V and 5 bases at J, with 11 bases in the middle. The CDR3 has 14 amino acids. CDR1 and CDR2 from the germline V gene are SGHAT and FQNNGV.

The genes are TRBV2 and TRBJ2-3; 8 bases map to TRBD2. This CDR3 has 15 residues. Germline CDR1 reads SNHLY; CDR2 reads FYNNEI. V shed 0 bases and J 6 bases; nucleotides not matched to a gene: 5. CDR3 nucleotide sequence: TGTGCCAGCAGTGAAGCGGGGACTAGTTTGGATACGCAGTATTTT. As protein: CASSEAGTSLDTQYF.

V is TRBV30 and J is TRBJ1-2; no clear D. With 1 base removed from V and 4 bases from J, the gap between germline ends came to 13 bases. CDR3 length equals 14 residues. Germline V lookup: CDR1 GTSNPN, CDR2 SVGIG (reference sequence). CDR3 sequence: CAWSAHRGAYGYTF. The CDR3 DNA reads TGTGCCTGGAGTGCTCACCGAGGAGCCTATGGCTACACCTTC. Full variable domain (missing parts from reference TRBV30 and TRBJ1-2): SQTIHQWPATLVQPVGSPLSLECTVEGTSNPNLYWYRQAAGRGLQLLFYSVGIGQISSEVPQNLSASRPQDRQFILSSKKLLLSDSGFYLCAWSAHRGAYGYTFGSGTRLTVV.

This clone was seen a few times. The CDR3 region has the DNA TGCAGCGCCGGGTCCAGGGAAGGGGTGAACACTGAAGCTTTCTTT. It translates to CSAGSREGVNTEAFF. V usage is TRBV29-1 and J usage is TRBJ1-1; D may be TRBD1 (5 bases). The V end lost 7 bases, the J end lost 0 bases, and 18 bases lay between the germline ends. This CDR3 region has 15 residues. Germline CDR1 and CDR2: SQVTM and ANQGSEA.

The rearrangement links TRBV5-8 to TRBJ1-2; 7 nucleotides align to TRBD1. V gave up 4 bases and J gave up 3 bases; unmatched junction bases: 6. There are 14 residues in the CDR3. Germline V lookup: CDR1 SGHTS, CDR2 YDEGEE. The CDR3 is CASSRQGTDYGYTF. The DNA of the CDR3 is TGTGCCAGCAGCCGACAGGGAACCGACTATGGCTACACCTTC. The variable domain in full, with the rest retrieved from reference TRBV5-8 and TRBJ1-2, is EAGVTQSPTHLIKTRGQQATLRCSPISGHTSVYWYQQALGLGLQFLLWYDEGEERNRGNFPPRFSGRQFPNYSSELNVNALELEDSALYLCASSRQGTDYGYTFGSGTRLTVV.

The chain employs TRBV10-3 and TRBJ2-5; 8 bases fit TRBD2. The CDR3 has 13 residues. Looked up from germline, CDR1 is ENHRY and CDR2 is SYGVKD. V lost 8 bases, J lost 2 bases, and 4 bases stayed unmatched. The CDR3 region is CAIAGGIQETQYF. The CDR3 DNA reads TGTGCCATCGCGGGGGGCATTCAAGAGACCCAGTACTTC.

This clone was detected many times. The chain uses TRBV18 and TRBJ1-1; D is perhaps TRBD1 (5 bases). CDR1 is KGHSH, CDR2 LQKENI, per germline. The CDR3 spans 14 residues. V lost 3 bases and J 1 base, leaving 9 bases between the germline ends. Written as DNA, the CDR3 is TGTGCCAGCTCACCCGGGGGAGGGAACACTGAAGCTTTCTTT. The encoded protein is CASSPGGGNTEAFF.

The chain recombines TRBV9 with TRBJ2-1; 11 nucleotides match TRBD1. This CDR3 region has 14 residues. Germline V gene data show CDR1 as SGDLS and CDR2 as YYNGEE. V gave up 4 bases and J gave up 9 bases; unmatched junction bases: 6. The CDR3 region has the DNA TGTGCCAGCAGCAAACCTGGACAGGGGGCTGAGCAGTTCTTC. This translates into CASSKPGQGAEQFF.

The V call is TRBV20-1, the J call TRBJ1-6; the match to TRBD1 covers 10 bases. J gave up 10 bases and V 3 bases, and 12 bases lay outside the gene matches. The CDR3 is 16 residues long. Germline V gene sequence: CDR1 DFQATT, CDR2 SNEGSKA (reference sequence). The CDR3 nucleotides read TGCAGTGCTAGTACCTCCGGACAGGGGGTGAACTCACCCCTCCACTTT. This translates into CSASTSGQGVNSPLHF.

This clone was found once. CDR3 amino acids: CASGPQGYQPQHF. The CDR3 bases are TGTGCCAGCGGGCCACAGGGGTATCAGCCCCAGCATTTT. The rearrangement links TRBV6-5 to TRBJ1-5, with 7 positions matching TRBD1. The CDR3 loop spans 13 amino acids. Trimming removed 8 bases from V and 5 bases from J; junction bases left unmatched: 6. Germline lookup yields CDR1 MNHEY and CDR2 SVGAGI.

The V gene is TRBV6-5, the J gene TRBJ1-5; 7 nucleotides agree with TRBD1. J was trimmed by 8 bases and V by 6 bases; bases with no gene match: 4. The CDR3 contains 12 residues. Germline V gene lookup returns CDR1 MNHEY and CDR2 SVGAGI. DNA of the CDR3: TGTGCCAGCAGGACAGGGTCTGAGCCCCAGCATTTT. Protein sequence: CASRTGSEPQHF.

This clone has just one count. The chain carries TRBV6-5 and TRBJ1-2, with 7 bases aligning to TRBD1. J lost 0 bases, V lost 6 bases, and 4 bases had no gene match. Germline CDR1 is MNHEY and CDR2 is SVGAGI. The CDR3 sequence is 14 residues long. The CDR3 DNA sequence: TGTGCCAGCAGAAATCAGGGGGCTAACTATGGCTACACCTTC. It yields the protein CASRNQGANYGYTF.

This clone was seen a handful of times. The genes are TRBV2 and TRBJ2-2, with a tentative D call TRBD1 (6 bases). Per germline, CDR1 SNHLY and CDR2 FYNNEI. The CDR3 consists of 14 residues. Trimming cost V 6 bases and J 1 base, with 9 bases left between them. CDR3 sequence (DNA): TGTGCCAGCAGAGCGACAGGGAACACCGGGGAGCTGTTTTTT. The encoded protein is CASRATGNTGELFF.

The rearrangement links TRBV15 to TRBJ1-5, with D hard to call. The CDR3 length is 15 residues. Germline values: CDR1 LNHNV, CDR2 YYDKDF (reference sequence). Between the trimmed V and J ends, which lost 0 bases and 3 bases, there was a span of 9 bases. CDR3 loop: CATSRDPRSNQPQHF. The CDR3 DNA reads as TGTGCCACCAGCAGAGACCCGCGTTCCAATCAGCCCCAGCATTTT. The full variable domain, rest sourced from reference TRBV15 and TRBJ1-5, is DAMVIQNPRYQVTQFGKPVTLSCSQTLNHNVMYWYQQKSSQAPKLLFHYYDKDFNNEADTPDNFQSRRPNTSFCFLDIRSPGLGDTAMYLCATSRDPRSNQPQHFGDGTRLSIL.

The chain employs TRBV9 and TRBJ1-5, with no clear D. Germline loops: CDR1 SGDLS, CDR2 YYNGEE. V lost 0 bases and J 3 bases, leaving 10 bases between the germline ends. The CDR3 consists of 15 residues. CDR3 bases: TGTGCCAGCAGCGTAGATGGCGGGTACAATCAGCCCCAGCATTTT. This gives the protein CASSVDGGYNQPQHF.

The CDR3 protein is CASSIDTTGGNEQFF. In nucleotides, the CDR3 is TGTGCCAGTAGTATAGATACGACAGGGGGCAATGAGCAGTTCTTC. The V call is TRBV19, the J call TRBJ2-1, with 9 positions matching TRBD1. J gave up 6 bases and V 0 bases, and 3 bases lay outside the gene matches. The germline V gene has CDR1 LNHDA and CDR2 SQIVND (reference sequence). The CDR3 loop spans 15 amino acids.

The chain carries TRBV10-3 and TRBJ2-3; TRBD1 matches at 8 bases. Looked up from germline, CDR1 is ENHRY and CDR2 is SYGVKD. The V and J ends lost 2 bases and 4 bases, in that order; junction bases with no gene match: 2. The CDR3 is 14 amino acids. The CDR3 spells CAISEDRGADTQYF. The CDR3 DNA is TGTGCCATCAGTGAGGACAGGGGAGCAGATACGCAGTATTTT.

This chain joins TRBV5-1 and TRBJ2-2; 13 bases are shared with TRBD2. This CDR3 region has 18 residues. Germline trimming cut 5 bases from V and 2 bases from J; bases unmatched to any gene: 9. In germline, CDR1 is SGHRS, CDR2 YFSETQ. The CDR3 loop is CASRRTSGGTLNTGELFF. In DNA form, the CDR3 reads TGCGCCAGCAGAAGGACTAGCGGGGGAACACTAAACACCGGGGAGCTGTTTTTT.

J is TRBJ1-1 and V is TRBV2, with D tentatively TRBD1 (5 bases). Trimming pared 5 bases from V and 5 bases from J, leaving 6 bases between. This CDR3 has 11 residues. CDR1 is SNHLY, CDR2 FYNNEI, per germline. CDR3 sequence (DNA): TGTGCCAGCAGTTACAGGACTGAAGCTTTCTTT. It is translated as CASSYRTEAFF.

CDR3 region: CASSLLVGRANTGELFF. The CDR3 bases are TGCGCCAGCAGCTTGCTTGTCGGCAGGGCGAACACCGGGGAGCTGTTTTTT. This chain joins TRBV5-1 and TRBJ2-2, with D possibly matching TRBD1 (5 bases). With 1 base removed from V and 0 bases from J, the gap between germline ends came to 13 bases. The CDR3 extends over 17 amino acids. In germline, CDR1 is SGHRS, CDR2 YFSETQ. Looking up the rest from reference TRBV5-1 and TRBJ2-2 gives the full variable domain: KAGVTQTPRYLIKTRGQQVTLSCSPISGHRSVSWYQQTPGQGLQFLFEYFSETQRNKGNFPGRFSGRQFSNSRSEMNVSTLELGDSALYLCASSLLVGRANTGELFFGEGSRLTVL.

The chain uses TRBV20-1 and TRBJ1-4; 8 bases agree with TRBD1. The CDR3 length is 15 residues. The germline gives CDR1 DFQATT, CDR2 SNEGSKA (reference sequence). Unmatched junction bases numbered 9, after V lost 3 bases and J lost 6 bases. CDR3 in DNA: TGCAGTGCTAGTTCGGAACAGGGGGGATATGAAAAACTGTTTTTT. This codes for CSASSEQGGYEKLFF.

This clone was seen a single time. The DNA of the CDR3 is TGTGCCAGTACCGGTAGCTTATGGGGCGCGAATCAGCCCCAGCATTTT. This gives the protein CASTGSLWGANQPQHF. This chain uses TRBV19 with TRBJ1-5; D may be TRBD1 (5 bases). CDR3 length equals 16 residues. Trimming left V 7 bases short and J 4 bases short, with 20 bases between. Per germline, CDR1 LNHDA and CDR2 SQIVND (reference sequence).

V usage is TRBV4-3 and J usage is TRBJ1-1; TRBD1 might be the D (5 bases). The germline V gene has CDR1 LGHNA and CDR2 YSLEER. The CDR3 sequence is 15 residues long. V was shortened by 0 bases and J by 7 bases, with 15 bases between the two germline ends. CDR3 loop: CASSQELGGYGEAFF. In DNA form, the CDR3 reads TGCGCCAGCAGCCAAGAATTGGGGGGGTATGGTGAAGCTTTCTTT.

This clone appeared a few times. CDR3 DNA: TGTGCCAGCAGCCAAGGGAGCACTGAAGCTTTCTTT. It encodes CASSQGSTEAFF. The rearrangement uses TRBV4-2 and TRBJ1-1; D unresolved. Trimming shortened V by 1 base and J by 4 bases, and 4 bases separated the two germline ends. CDR3 size: 12 residues. From germline, CDR1 is LGHNA and CDR2 YNFKEQ.

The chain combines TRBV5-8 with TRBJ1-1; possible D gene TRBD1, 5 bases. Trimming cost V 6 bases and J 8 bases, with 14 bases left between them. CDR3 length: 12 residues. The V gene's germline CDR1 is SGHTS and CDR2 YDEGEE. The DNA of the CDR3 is TGTGCCAGCACCTCGGGGGGACTAGAAGCTTTCTTT. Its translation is CASTSGGLEAFF.